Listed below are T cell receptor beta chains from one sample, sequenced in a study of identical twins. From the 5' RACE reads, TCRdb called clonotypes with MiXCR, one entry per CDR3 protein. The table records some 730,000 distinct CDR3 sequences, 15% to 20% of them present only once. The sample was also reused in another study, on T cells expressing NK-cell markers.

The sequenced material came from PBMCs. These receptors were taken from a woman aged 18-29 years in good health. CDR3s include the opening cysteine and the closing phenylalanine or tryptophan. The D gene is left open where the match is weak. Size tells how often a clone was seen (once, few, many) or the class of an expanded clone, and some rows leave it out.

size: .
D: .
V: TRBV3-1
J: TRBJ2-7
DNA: TGTGCCAGCAGCCAACCGGGCTACGAGCAGTACTTC
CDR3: CASSQPGYEQYF

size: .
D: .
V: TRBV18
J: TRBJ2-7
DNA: TGTGCCAGCTCAAGCGACGCCCTGCCCTACGAGCAGTACTTC
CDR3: CASSSDALPYEQYF

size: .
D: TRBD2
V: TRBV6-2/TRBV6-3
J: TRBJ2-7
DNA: TGTGCCAGCGGGCTAGCGGAGTACAGCGAGCAGTACTTC
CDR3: CASGLAEYSEQYF

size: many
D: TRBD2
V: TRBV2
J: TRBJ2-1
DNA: TGTGCCAGCAGGGAGGGACTAGCGGGAGTTCGACGCGAGCAGTTCTTC
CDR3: CASREGLAGVRREQFF

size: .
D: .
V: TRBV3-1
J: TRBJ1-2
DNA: TGTGCCAGCAGAGCCCACGGGGCTCGAGACGGCTACACCTTC
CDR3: CASRAHGARDGYTF

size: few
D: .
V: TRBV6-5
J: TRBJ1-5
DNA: TGTGCCAGCAGTTCCGGACTGAAGCTTAGCAATCAGCCCCAGCATTTT
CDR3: CASSSGLKLSNQPQHF

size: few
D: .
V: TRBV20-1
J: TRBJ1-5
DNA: TGCAGTGCTACCCGAAGCCCCGGGGGGCATCAGCCCCAGCATTTT
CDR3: CSATRSPGGHQPQHF

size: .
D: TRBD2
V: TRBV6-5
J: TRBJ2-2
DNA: TGTGCCAGCAGTTACTCGGGACTAGTGGGTACCGGGGAGCTGTTTTTT
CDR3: CASSYSGLVGTGELFF

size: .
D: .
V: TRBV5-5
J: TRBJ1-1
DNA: TGTGCCAGCAGCGGTTCCGGGACTAGGCCTCCTGAAGCTTTCTTT
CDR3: CASSGSGTRPPEAFF

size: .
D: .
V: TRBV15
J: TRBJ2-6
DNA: TGTGTCACCAGCGCCCGCTCTGGGGCCAACGTCCTGACTTTC
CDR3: CVTSARSGANVLTF

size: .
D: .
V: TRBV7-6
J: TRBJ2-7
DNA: TGTGCCAGCAGCGCGCACACCGGCTCTCCAGCCTACGAGCAGTACTTC
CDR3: CASSAHTGSPAYEQYF

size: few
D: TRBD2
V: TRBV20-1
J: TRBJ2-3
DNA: TGCAGTGCTAAGCTAGCGGGAGCAGATACGCAGTATTTT
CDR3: CSAKLAGADTQYF

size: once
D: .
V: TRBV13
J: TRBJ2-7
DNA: TGTGCCAGCAGCTTAAGTTCTTGGTATGGACCGAGCTCCTACGAGCAGTACTTC
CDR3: CASSLSSWYGPSSYEQYF